A selection of T cell receptor beta chains follows, all from one sample in a study of OX40 agonist ivuxolimab in advanced cancers. TCRdb keeps only in-frame clones here, not all; method: immunoSEQ multiplex PCR. The table lists around 30,000 clones, around 84% of them singletons. Specimen: CD4+ or CD8+ T cells sorted from blood, collected in a trial of the OX40 agonist ivuxolimab. The receptor set was obtained from an adult with an advanced solid tumor such as melanoma, head and neck, liver or kidney cancer. The CDR3 runs from the conserved cysteine through the conserved F or W. A D gene is named only where the DNA matches it firmly. Only some rows state a clone size, as once, few, many or a class for expanded clones.

TRBV7-6,TRBJ1-2,-,-,TGTGCCAGCAGCTTAGCGTTGATTGGCTACACCTTC,CASSLALIGYTF
TRBV6-1,TRBJ2-5,-,-,TGTGCCAGCACCTCGGGACTGGGCAGAGAGACCCAGTACTTC,CASTSGLGRETQYF
TRBV27,TRBJ1-2,-,TRBD1,TGTGCCAGCAGTCCAGGGACAGGAACTTCCTATGGCTACACCTTC,CASSPGTGTSYGYTF
TRBV30,TRBJ1-6,-,-,TGTGCCTGGAGTGTGGGGGGGCTGGTTAATTCACCCCTCCACTTT,CAWSVGGLVNSPLHF
TRBV6-1,TRBJ1-6,-,-,TGTGCCAGCAGTGAAGCTAAGTTGGGGAGGACGGCGAATTCACCCCTCCACTTT,CASSEAKLGRTANSPLHF
TRBV6-1,TRBJ2-7,-,TRBD2,TGTGCCAGCAGTGCTCGGGGGGTCTACGAGCAGTACTTC,CASSARGVYEQYF
TRBV4-1,TRBJ2-1,-,TRBD2,TGCGCCAGCAGCCAAGATGGTCTAGCGGGAGAAAATGAGCAGTTCTTC,CASSQDGLAGENEQFF
TRBV18,TRBJ2-1,-,-,TGTGCCAGCTCACCTCAGACCCGTCGGCAGTTCTTC,CASSPQTRRQFF
TRBV9,TRBJ2-3,-,-,TGTGCCAGCAGCGTAGTAGGGTCCCTCACAGATACGCAGTATTTT,CASSVVGSLTDTQYF
TRBV29-1,TRBJ1-1,-,-,TGCAGCGGAGGGGAAACTGAAGCTTTCTTT,CSGGETEAFF
TRBV27,TRBJ1-2,-,-,TGTGCCATCAAGGGCAGAAACTATGGCTACACCTTC,CAIKGRNYGYTF
TRBV29-1,TRBJ2-3,-,-,TGCAGCGCCCAAGGGCGGGGCGGGAACACAGATACGCAGTATTTT,CSAQGRGGNTDTQYF
TRBV6-4,TRBJ2-3,-,TRBD2,TGTGCCAGCAGTACACTAGCGGGGACAGATACGCAGTATTTT,CASSTLAGTDTQYF
TRBV27,TRBJ2-7,-,-,TGTGCCAGCAGTTTAAAGGGAGGAAGGGCCTACGAGCAGTACTTC,CASSLKGGRAYEQYF
TRBV6-5,TRBJ1-5,-,-,TGTGCCAGCAGTTACACAGGGCGTGGTCAGCCCCAGCATTTT,CASSYTGRGQPQHF
TRBV14,TRBJ2-1,-,-,TGTGCCAGCAGCCGCAGGGGATCTTACAATGAGCAGTTCTTC,CASSRRGSYNEQFF
TRBV6-6,TRBJ2-7,-,-,TGTGCCAGCAGTTACTCGGACACCTTCTACGAGCAGTACTTC,CASSYSDTFYEQYF
TRBV7-9,TRBJ2-1,-,TRBD2,TGTGCCAGCAGCCGACTAGCGGGAGGGCGTAATGAGCAGTTCTTC,CASSRLAGGRNEQFF
TRBV7-2,TRBJ2-2,once,TRBD1,TGTGCCAGCAGCTTCGGGGACAGGGTATTTCCCGGGGAGCTGTTTTTT,CASSFGDRVFPGELFF
TRBV2,TRBJ1-5,-,TRBD1,TGTGCCAGCAGTGAAATGGGACAGGGAGGGGGTAATCAGCCCCAGCATTTT,CASSEMGQGGGNQPQHF
TRBV15,TRBJ2-5,-,-,TGTGCCACCACCACGGCGGTGGCTCCTTTGACCCAGTACTTC,CATTTAVAPLTQYF
TRBV5-6,TRBJ2-7,-,-,TGTGCCAGCAGCCCGGGTGCGTACGAGCAGTACTTC,CASSPGAYEQYF
TRBV27,TRBJ1-1,-,-,TGTGCCAGCAGTTTAGCGACGGGGGGCACTGAAGCTTTCTTT,CASSLATGGTEAFF
TRBV5-6,TRBJ2-7,once,-,TGTGCCAGCAGCTTGGGTGACAGCCACTACGAGCAGTACTTC,CASSLGDSHYEQYF
TRBV6-5,TRBJ1-6,-,TRBD1,TGTGCCAGCAGTGACAGGGAGAATTCACCCCTCCACTTT,CASSDRENSPLHF
TRBV11-3,TRBJ2-7,-,-,TGTGCCAGCAGCTTAGTGTTGGGGTCGATTCGGTCCTACGAGCAGTACTTC,CASSLVLGSIRSYEQYF
TRBV9,TRBJ2-3,-,TRBD2,TGTGCCAGCGGGGAGGGAATGGCAGATACGCAGTATTTT,CASGEGMADTQYF
TRBV27,TRBJ2-7,-,-,TGTGCCAGCAGTTTATCGTCGCGGGGAGCCTACGAGCAGTACTTC,CASSLSSRGAYEQYF
TRBV7-2,TRBJ1-2,medium-sized,-,TGTGCCAGCAGCTTAGGCAACGGCTACACCTTC,CASSLGNGYTF